Detailed here is one TCR beta chain. Its antigen is still unknown. It has no much larger one-base neighbor in the sample; base qualities were not kept. TCRbeta CDR3 regions were amplified from genomic DNA by means of the immunoSEQ Assay, a bias-controlled multiplex PCR. In the authors' own workflow: Nucleated cell counts per sample were estimated from amplification of reference gene primers within the assay. Sequence reads were collapsed and filtered to measure the absolute abundance of every unique TCRbeta CDR3 rearrangement. For each sample, productive Simpson clonality was calculated by taking the square root of Simpson's diversity index across productive rearrangements. TCRdb provides this immuneACCESS table in a form limited to in-frame rearrangements. Some clones are lacking; in checked studies, under half of them reflect an unresolved V gene, and why the rest are absent is not known. That table supplies the V and J calls and clone size; D and trimming were determined from the DNA. The sample table records about 230,000 clones; approximately 82% of these occur just once. The ten largest make up roughly 8.7% of the sample.

Collaborating institutions collected whole blood in K2EDTA tubes following their own protocols. For TCRbeta analysis, collaborator samples were shipped as frozen whole blood, as isolated PBMCs, or as DNA extracted from either sample type. Trimming at the junction amounts to 0 bases on V and 7 bases on J, and the germline ends lie 13 bases apart. Via the germline V gene (reference sequence), CDR1 is LNHDA and CDR2 SQIVND. There are 15 amino acids in the CDR3, from cysteine to phenylalanine inclusive. This entry keeps only the CDR3 DNA: 45 bases, framed from base 1. The source of the sample is a study of blood T cell repertoires in COVID-19 (dated by TCRdb to about 2020). Some background on the complete study: Samples covering the acute and convalescent phases of COVID-19 were provided by collaborators in the United States, Italy and Spain. The material from the prospective study consisted of cDNA or gDNA derived from T cells, B-cell-depleted T cells, or PBMCs. Samples came from the ongoing ImmuneRACE study (first 160 participants) plus 1,254 subjects from 6 global collaborators. The sample metadata nearly always contained a de-identified subject ID, COVID-19 status, age in years and sex. Subjects who had been exposed to COVID-19, were actively infected with it, or had recovered from it provided the deeply sampled blood TCRbeta repertoires that made up the dataset. The repertoires were released in a freely available public database intended as a resource for research on the immune response to SARS-CoV-2. Where HLA class I and class II types were available, the types were taken from metadata supplied by the sample provider, not from assay-based typing. What the authors observed across the whole study: How much clinical and demographic metadata was included differed by source and by participant, and the metadata was provided uncurated.

Recombination linked TRBV19 to TRBJ1-5, with TRBD1 as a weak D call on 5 bases. The clonotype was recovered from a man aged 35 to 55 with active or convalescent COVID-19. Input material: peripheral blood. The CDR3 region has the sequence CASSIEGRASQPQHF. The DNA reads TGTGCCAGTAGTATAGAAGGCAGGGCAAGCCAGCCCCAGCATTTT.